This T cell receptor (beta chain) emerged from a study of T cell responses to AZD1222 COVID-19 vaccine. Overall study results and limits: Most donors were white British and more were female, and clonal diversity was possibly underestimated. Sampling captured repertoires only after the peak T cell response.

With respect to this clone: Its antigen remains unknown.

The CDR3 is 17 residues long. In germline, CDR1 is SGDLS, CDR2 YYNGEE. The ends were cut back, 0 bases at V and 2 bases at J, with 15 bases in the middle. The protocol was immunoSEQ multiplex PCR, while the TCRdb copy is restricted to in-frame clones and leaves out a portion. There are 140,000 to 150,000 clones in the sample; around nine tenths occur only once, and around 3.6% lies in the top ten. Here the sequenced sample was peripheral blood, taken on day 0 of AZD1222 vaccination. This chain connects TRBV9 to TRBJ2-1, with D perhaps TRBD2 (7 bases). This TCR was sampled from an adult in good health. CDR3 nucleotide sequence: TGTGCCAGCAGCGTAGAGGTCGGCGGGGGCGCCTACAATGAGCAGTTCTTC. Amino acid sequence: CASSVEVGGGAYNEQFF.